The clone carrying this T cell receptor (beta chain) has at least ten counts. Its antigen is unidentified. For TCR beta, libraries came from iRepertoire HTBI primers and Arm-PCR of CDR3 regions. TCRdb itself ran the multiplex PCR reads through MiXCR, one entry per CDR3 protein. The sample carries over 350,000 distinct CDR3 sequences, over 14% recorded once. This CDR3 spans 15 amino acids. Looked up from germline, CDR1 is SGHTA and CDR2 is FQGTGA. V lost 3 bases and J lost 3, with 11 bases in between. The entry originates in a study of regulatory T cells in long-lasting Graves disease. The study's findings and limits: Under persistent disease, TRBV28, TRBJ1-2 and TRBJ2-5 were used preferentially.

The time point was: newly diagnosed GD, antithyroid drugs for less than 3 months. Construction of the TCR library relied on RNA isolated from PBMCs. These same records also appear under a second study, on T cells in Graves' hyperthyroidism and ophthalmopathy.

The chain is built from TRBV7-3 and TRBJ2-2, with a possible D match to TRBD2 (6 bases). The clonotype comes from a woman in her forties with Graves disease. The starting material was peripheral blood mononuclear cells (PBMCs), obtained at new diagnosis, from a patient treated with antithyroid drugs. CDR3 region: CASSFSSGYTGELFF. DNA of the CDR3: TGTGCCAGCAGCTTTAGTAGCGGATACACCGGGGAGCTGTTTTTT.